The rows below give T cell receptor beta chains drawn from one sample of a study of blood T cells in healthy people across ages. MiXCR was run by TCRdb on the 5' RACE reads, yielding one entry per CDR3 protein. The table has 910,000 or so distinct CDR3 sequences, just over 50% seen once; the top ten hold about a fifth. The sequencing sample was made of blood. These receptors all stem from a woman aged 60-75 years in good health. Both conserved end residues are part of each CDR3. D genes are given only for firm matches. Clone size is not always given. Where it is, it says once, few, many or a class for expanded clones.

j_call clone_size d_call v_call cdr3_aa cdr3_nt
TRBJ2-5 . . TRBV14 CASSQEGSPPKETQYF TGTGCCAGCAGCCAAGAGGGAAGCCCTCCTAAAGAGACCCAGTACTTC
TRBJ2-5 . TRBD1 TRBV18 CASSPSTAGTGQETQYF TGTGCCAGCTCACCCTCGACAGCCGGGACAGGCCAAGAGACCCAGTACTTC
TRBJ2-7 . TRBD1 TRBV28 CASSPWDSYYEQYF TGTGCCAGCAGTCCGTGGGACAGCTACTACGAGCAGTACTTC
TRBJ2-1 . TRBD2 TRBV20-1 CSGSSGGAVDEQFF TGCAGTGGTTCGAGCGGGGGGGCGGTCGATGAGCAGTTCTTC
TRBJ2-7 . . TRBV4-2 CASSQESRGASEQYF TGTGCCAGCAGCCAAGAAAGTAGGGGGGCTAGCGAGCAGTACTTC
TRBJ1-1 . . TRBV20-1 CSARDSLVGPTEAFF TGCAGTGCTAGAGATAGTCTGGTAGGGCCCACTGAAGCTTTCTTT
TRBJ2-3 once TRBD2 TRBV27 CASSVYTTSGRPASTDTQYF TGTGCCAGCAGTGTATACACCACTAGCGGGCGACCTGCTAGCACAGATACGCAGTATTTT
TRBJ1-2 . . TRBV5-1 CASRESQDYGYTF TGCGCCAGCAGAGAATCTCAGGACTATGGCTACACCTTC
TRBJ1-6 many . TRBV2 CASSASWGSSYNSPLHF TGTGCCAGCAGCGCCTCATGGGGGAGCTCCTATAATTCACCCCTCCACTTT
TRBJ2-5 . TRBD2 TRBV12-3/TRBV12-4 CASSLPGGGETQYF TGTGCCAGCAGTTTACCCGGGGGGGGAGAGACCCAGTACTTC
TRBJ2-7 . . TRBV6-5 CASSRTPSVPYEQYF .
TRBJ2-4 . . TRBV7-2 CASSLRYGDRGNIQYF TGTGCCAGCAGCCTCCGGTACGGAGACCGAGGAAACATTCAGTACTTC
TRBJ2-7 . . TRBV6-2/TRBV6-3 CASSYGSPPKDEQYF TGTGCCAGCAGTTACGGCTCGCCTCCCAAGGACGAGCAGTACTTC
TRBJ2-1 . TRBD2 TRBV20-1 CSARTSGGACNEQFF TGCAGTGCCAGGACTAGCGGGGGAGCCTGCAATGAGCAGTTCTTC
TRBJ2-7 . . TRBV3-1 CASSQIFGGFEQYF TGTGCCAGCAGCCAAATCTTCGGAGGGTTCGAGCAGTACTTC
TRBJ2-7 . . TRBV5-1 CASSPRMNSYEQYF TGCGCCAGCAGCCCCAGGATGAATTCCTACGAGCAGTACTTC
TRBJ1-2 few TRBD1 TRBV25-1 CASRTTGLYGYTF TGTGCCAGCAGAACGACAGGGCTCTATGGCTACACCTTC
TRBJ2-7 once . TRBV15 CATSREHFSVKDEQYF TGTGCCACCAGCAGAGAGCATTTTAGCGTTAAAGACGAGCAGTACTTC
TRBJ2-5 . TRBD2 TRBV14 CASKGLAGQETQYF TGTGCCAGCAAGGGACTAGCGGGACAAGAGACCCAGTACTTC
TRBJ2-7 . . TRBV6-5 CASSYFLGSKVEQYF TGTGCCAGCAGTTATTTTCTCGGGAGTAAGGTCGAGCAGTACTTC
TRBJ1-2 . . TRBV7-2 CASSFFPGRTNTF TGTGCCAGCAGTTTTTTTCCCGGTAGGACTAACACCTTC
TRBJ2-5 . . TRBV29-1 CSVATTPLTYNEQYF TGCAGCGTAGCAACAACTCCACTAACCTACAATGAGCAGTACTTC
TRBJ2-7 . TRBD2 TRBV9 CASSVGPRAGVNEQYF TGTGCCAGCAGCGTCGGACCCCGGGCGGGGGTAAACGAGCAGTACTTC
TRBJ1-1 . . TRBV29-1 CSAVGQGWTTEAFF TGCAGCGCCGTAGGTCAGGGTTGGACAACTGAAGCTTTCTTT
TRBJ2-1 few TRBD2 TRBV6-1 CASTTRLAGVGNEQFF TGTGCCAGCACGACAAGACTAGCGGGAGTTGGTAATGAGCAGTTCTTC
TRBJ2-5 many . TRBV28 CASSFPSLETQYF TGTGCCAGCAGTTTCCCCAGCCTGGAGACCCAGTACTTC
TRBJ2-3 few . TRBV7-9 CASSQRRIDNADTQYF TGTGCCAGCAGCCAACGGAGAATAGATAATGCAGATACGCAGTATTTT
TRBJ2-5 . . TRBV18 CASSPGQTHTKETQYF TGTGCCAGCTCACCAGGGCAGACCCACACTAAAGAGACCCAGTACTTC
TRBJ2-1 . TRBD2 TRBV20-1 CSARETGSGRRNEQFF TGCAGTGCTAGAGAAACGGGAAGCGGGAGGAGAAATGAGCAGTTCTTC
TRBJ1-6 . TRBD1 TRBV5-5 CASSQRQGVNSPLHF TGTGCCAGCAGCCAACGACAGGGGGTCAATTCACCCCTCCACTTT
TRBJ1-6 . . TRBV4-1 CASSPRSSYNLPLHF TGCGCCAGCAGCCCTAGGAGCTCCTATAATTTACCCCTCCACTTT
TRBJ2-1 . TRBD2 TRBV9 CASSVGGSGRRNEQFF TGTGCCAGCAGCGTAGGAGGTAGCGGGAGGAGGAATGAGCAGTTCTTC
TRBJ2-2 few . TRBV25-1 CASSERDTGELFF TGTGCCAGCAGTGAACGGGACACCGGGGAGCTGTTTTTT
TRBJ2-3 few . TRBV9 CASSVASGTDTQYF TGTGCCTCCAGTGTGGCTAGCGGCACAGATACGCAGTATTTT
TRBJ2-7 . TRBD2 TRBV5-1 CASSLGGTSSAYEQYF TGCGCCAGCAGCTTGGGAGGGACTAGCTCGGCCTACGAGCAGTACTTC
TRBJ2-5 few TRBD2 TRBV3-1 CASSPWTSGGQETQYF TGTGCCAGCAGCCCCTGGACTAGCGGAGGACAAGAGACCCAGTACTTC
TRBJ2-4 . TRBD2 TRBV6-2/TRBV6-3 CASSPTPGLAGSGKNIQYF TGTGCCAGCAGCCCAACCCCGGGACTAGCGGGTAGTGGCAAAAACATTCAGTACTTC